This TCR beta chain comes out of a study of T cells of healthy individuals. The CDR3 loop spans 12 amino acids. V lost 0 bases, J lost 7 bases, and 8 bases lay in between. Per the germline V gene, CDR1 is DFQATT and CDR2 is SNEGSKA (reference sequence). TCRdb reanalysed the 5' RACE reads using MiXCR and keeps one entry per CDR3 protein. The repertoire holds nearly 100,000 distinct CDR3 sequences, about 16% seen once, with roughly 6.1% in the top ten. This clonotype has just a few counts. The rearrangement links TRBV20-1 to TRBJ2-3; no firm D call. The clonotype comes from a human donor in good health. CDR3 amino acids: CSARDETNTQYF. The CDR3 DNA reads TGCAGTGCTAGAGACGAAACGAATACGCAGTATTTT.